This T cell receptor (beta chain) was retrieved from a study of cytomegalovirus exposure and HLA in healthy donors. As for the study in general: An earlier analysis identified approximately 120 million unique TCR beta sequences in about 190 million T cells. About 85 million unique TCR sequences came from HLA-typed donors in an early release.

This CDR3 spans 15 amino acids. Study-level findings and limits: TCR sequences were mostly rare, though some public TCRs occurred in many donors. According to the study, 180 or so TCR beta chains were cytomegalovirus-associated.

The PCR employed 60 Vbeta primers together with 13 Jbeta primers. This table comes from immunoSEQ multiplex PCR, and its TCRdb copy is limited to in-frame clones, with some not included. The data show approximately 160,000 clones, with about 81% seen just once and 0.96% held by the top ten. This clone was recorded a few times. Its antigen is unidentified. The source of this sequence is a girl between 2 and 10 years old in good health and CMV-seropositive. Sample: PBMCs. V is TRBV21-1 and J is TRBJ2-4; the DNA was not compared with TRBD1, the D call given in the table. TRBV21-1 is an annotated pseudogene. DNA of the CDR3: TGTGCCAGCAGCAAAAGGGGGTTGGACAAAAACATTCAGTACTTC. It translates to CASSKRGLDKNIQYF.